This T cell receptor (beta chain) comes out of a study of cytomegalovirus exposure and HLA in healthy donors. Study information: A previous analysis identified around 120 million unique TCR beta sequences derived from 180 million or so T cells. General observations from the study: Presence/absence analyses assumed roughly uniform sequencing depth across donors. According to a later analysis, most TCR beta chains associated with CMV appeared HLA-restricted.

Germline V gene sequence: CDR1 SGHDT, CDR2 YYEEEE. CDR3 size: 14 residues. With 1 base removed from V and 2 bases from J, the gap between germline ends came to 7 bases. 13 Jbeta primers and 60 Vbeta primers were used for the PCR. Only in-frame clones appear in the TCRdb table, and some are missing; sequencing was by immunoSEQ multiplex PCR. The data contain tens of thousands of clones, 55% to 65% of them singletons. Note on this clone: Antigen: not known.

This receptor was identified in a human donor in good health. The V and J genes are TRBV5-6 and TRBJ1-3; D perhaps matches TRBD1 (5 bases). Source material: PBMCs. CDR3 residues: CASSLTGAGNTIYF. DNA of the CDR3: TGTGCCAGCAGCTTGACAGGTGCTGGAAACACCATATATTTT.